This T cell receptor (beta chain) comes out of a study of T cells in Graves' hyperthyroidism and ophthalmopathy. Study results and caveats: Blood also held most thyroid clonotypes expanded beyond 0.001.

Note on this clonotype: Its antigen is unidentified. This may be a read error, as it is one base from a much larger clone.

Regions amplified from RNA transcripts were the TCR beta CDR3 regions. The TCR CDR3 first-round RT-PCR relied on the HTBI primer set. In TCRdb, the multiplex PCR reads were re-called with MiXCR into one record per CDR3 protein. This sample has 650,000 to 800,000 distinct CDR3 sequences, with 40% to 55% found just once. Uncontrolled infection, other autoimmune disease, pregnancy or lactation disqualified patients from enrolment. The diagnostic basis comprised clinical symptoms, serum thyroxine and TRAb, thyroid ultrasound and orbital computed tomography. Germline V gene sequence: CDR1 SGHTA, CDR2 FQGNSA. The CDR3 loop spans 16 amino acids. Trimming took off 7 bases at V and 2 bases at J, with 17 bases between the two ends.

The source is an adult man with Graves' disease, either hyperthyroidism or ophthalmopathy (not recorded which). The sequenced sample consisted of peripheral blood or thyroid tissue (not recorded which). V gene TRBV7-2 combines with J gene TRBJ2-2; D might be TRBD1 or TRBD2, each matching 5 bases. CDR3 region: CASNHGDQINTGELFF. The DNA of the CDR3 is TGTGCCAGCAACCACGGGGACCAAATAAACACCGGGGAGCTGTTTTTT.